Following are 32 T cell receptor beta chains from one sample sequenced in a study of shared clonotypes between healthy human individuals. Assay: immunoSEQ multiplex PCR; the TCRdb copy retains only in-frame clones and omits some. The sample lists millions of clones, just under 95% occurring once. In the naive CD8 group, cells lacked CD45RO and were positively selected for CCR7, so terminally differentiated effector memory CD45RA+ cells were left out. The sequencing input was naive CD8+ T cells sorted from blood. These receptors were collected from a young man in good health.

In its sample, this clone was seen a few times. The V and J genes are TRBV7-6 and TRBJ2-7, with 11 bases matching TRBD1. Germline V CDR1 and CDR2: SGHVS, FNYEAQ. V lost 5 bases and J lost 5; bases outside the gene matches: 5. This CDR3 contains 14 residues. In nucleotides, the CDR3 is TGTGCCAGCAGCCAGGGACAGGGGGTCCACGAGCAGTACTTC. As protein: CASSQGQGVHEQYF.

This CDR3 is CASRDLTGEKLFF. The DNA for the CDR3 is TGCGCCAGCAGGGACCTCACGGGTGAAAAACTGTTTTTT. V usage is TRBV10-2 and J usage is TRBJ1-4; D is unclear. The CDR3 is made up of 13 amino acids. Germline V lookup: CDR1 WSHSY, CDR2 SAAADI. Trimming shortened V by 6 bases and J by 7 bases, and 12 bases separated the two germline ends.

This clone was recorded a few times. This CDR3 is also generated by other DNA sequences in the sample. V is TRBV9 and J is TRBJ2-2, with D hard to call. The CDR3 loop spans 13 amino acids. Germline CDR1 is SGDLS and CDR2 is YYNGEE. V was pared by 0 bases and J by 4 bases, with 4 bases between. CDR3 amino acids: CASSVGSTGELFF. CDR3 sequence (DNA): TGTGCCAGCAGCGTAGGCAGCACCGGGGAGCTGTTTTTT.

Turning to this clone: A much larger clone sits a single nucleotide away, making a read error possible. The chain uses TRBV5-6 and TRBJ2-5; unclear D gene. In germline, CDR1 is SGHDT, CDR2 YYEEEE. V was cut by 0 bases and J by 6 bases, with 3 bases left in between. This CDR3 spans 11 amino acids. CDR3: CASSLGQTQYF. The CDR3 DNA sequence: TGTGCCAGCAGCTTGGGGCAGACCCAGTACTTC.

The rearrangement joins TRBV7-9 to TRBJ1-2; D ambiguous. Germline loops: CDR1 SEHNR, CDR2 FQNEAQ (reference sequence). The V end was cut by 1 base, the J end by 4 bases, with 16 bases between. The CDR3 has 16 amino acids. The CDR3 reads CASSLVSSLLVYGYTF. The CDR3 bases are TGTGCCAGCAGCTTAGTCAGCAGCCTTCTTGTCTATGGCTACACCTTC.

In its sample, this clone was seen once. This rearrangement joins TRBV10-1 to TRBJ1-2; 7 nucleotides line up with TRBD1. The CDR3 loop spans 13 amino acids. CDR1 and CDR2 from the germline V gene are WNHNN and SYGVQD (reference sequence). J lost 8 bases, V lost 2 bases, and 5 bases had no gene match. Written as DNA, the CDR3 is TGCGCCAGCAGTGAGCTTAAAGGGGGCGGCTACACCTTC. Translated: CASSELKGGGYTF.

J is TRBJ2-7 and V is TRBV6-5, with 9 positions matching TRBD1. The V segment lost 2 bases and the J segment 2 bases; nucleotides outside the gene matches: 4. Germline V CDR1 and CDR2: MNHEY, SVGAGI. The CDR3 consists of 15 residues. The CDR3 DNA reads TGTGCCAGCAGTTACGGGGACAGGGTCACCTACGAGCAGTACTTC. Its protein is CASSYGDRVTYEQYF.

J is TRBJ1-4 and V is TRBV28, with a weak D call TRBD1 (5 bases). The germline gives CDR1 MDHEN, CDR2 SYDVKM. V was shortened by 8 bases and J by 10 bases, with 20 bases between the two germline ends. This CDR3 contains 14 residues. CDR3 nucleotide sequence: TGTGCCAGCTTTTCTTATGCGGGGGAGCGAAAACTGTTTTTT. Its translation: CASFSYAGERKLFF.

CDR3 sequence reads: CASGALRGAQYF. In DNA form, the CDR3 reads TGTGCCAGCGGGGCCCTCCGGGGTGCGCAGTATTTT. The chain has TRBV27 and TRBJ2-3; either TRBD1 or TRBD2 may fit D (5 bases each). The germline V and J ends were trimmed by 8 bases and 10 bases, with 16 bases remaining between them. Germline V gene lookup returns CDR1 MNHEY and CDR2 SMNVEV (reference sequence). The CDR3 is made up of 12 amino acids.

The chain couples TRBV5-6 to TRBJ2-3; D uncertain. Germline V gives CDR1 SGHDT, CDR2 YYEEEE. Trimming removed 3 bases from V and 0 bases from J, with 14 bases in between. The length of the CDR3 is 16 residues. The CDR3 nucleotides are TGTGCCAGCAGCTCCTCGATGGGGTTCAGCACAGATACGCAGTATTTT. The encoded protein is CASSSSMGFSTDTQYF.

This chain connects TRBV19 to TRBJ1-1, with D unclear. Trimming stripped 5 bases from V and 4 bases from J, with 14 bases between. Germline CDR1 is LNHDA and CDR2 is SQIVND (reference sequence). The CDR3 has 14 amino acids. DNA of the CDR3: TGTGCCAGTAGTCCACAACCCGGCGGCACTGAAGCTTTCTTT. Translating it yields CASSPQPGGTEAFF.

The rearrangement joins TRBV30 to TRBJ2-7; D not certain. CDR3 length: 10 amino acids. The germline V and J ends were trimmed by 7 bases and 9 bases, with 13 bases remaining between them. Germline V CDR1 and CDR2: GTSNPN, SVGIG (reference sequence). The CDR3 sequence is CALAADRQYF. The CDR3 DNA reads TGTGCCTTGGCGGCGGACCGGCAGTACTTC.

This sequence joins TRBV4-1 and TRBJ2-2; TRBD2 might be the D (5 bases). The V gene lost 0 bases and the J gene lost 4 bases, with 12 bases spanning the gap. Germline V gene sequence: CDR1 MGHRA, CDR2 YSYEKL. CDR3 length: 16 residues. Written as DNA, the CDR3 is TGCGCCAGCAGCCAAGATGGGAGTGGACTCACCGGGGAGCTGTTTTTT. Its translation is CASSQDGSGLTGELFF.

The V and J genes are TRBV28 and TRBJ1-2; D gene ambiguous. Germline-derived CDR1 and CDR2 are MDHEN and SYDVKM. This CDR3 contains 19 residues. Trimming stripped 2 bases from V and 4 bases from J, with 26 bases between. This CDR3 reads CASSLPRDGFPALGYGYTF. In DNA, the CDR3 is TGTGCCAGCAGTTTACCCCGTGATGGTTTTCCCGCATTGGGCTATGGCTACACCTTC.

This chain connects TRBV4-1 to TRBJ1-2; the match to TRBD1 covers 7 bases. CDR3 size: 16 residues. V lost 4 bases, J lost 7 bases, and 15 bases stayed unmatched. Germline V gene lookup returns CDR1 MGHRA and CDR2 YSYEKL. For the CDR3, the DNA is TGCGCCAGCAGCCCACCAGGGGTGGGAGGGGGCGGTGGCTACACCTTC. It yields the protein CASSPPGVGGGGGYTF.

The J gene is TRBJ1-6, the V gene TRBV4-1, with D perhaps TRBD1 (6 bases). CDR1 MGHRA and CDR2 YSYEKL come from the germline V gene. The CDR3 runs to 19 residues. V was cut by 0 bases and J by 3 bases, with 18 bases left in between. CDR3 region: CASSQDSVGGASYNSPLHF. The CDR3 DNA sequence: TGCGCCAGCAGCCAAGATTCAGTCGGGGGCGCAAGCTATAATTCACCCCTCCACTTT.

V and J are TRBV6-6 and TRBJ1-5; no reliable D call. This CDR3 contains 12 residues. Trimming removed 2 bases at V and 10 bases at J, with 9 bases between. Looked up from germline, CDR1 is MNHNY and CDR2 is SVGAGI (reference sequence). CDR3 protein: CASSYPSYPQHF. CDR3 nucleotide sequence: TGTGCCAGCAGTTACCCCTCCTACCCCCAGCATTTT.

Concerning this clone: Other nucleotide sequences in the sample specify the same CDR3. The CDR3 DNA is TGTGCCAGCAGTTTAAGTCCGGGGACCCTTTCCTACGAGCAGTACTTC. This sequence encodes CASSLSPGTLSYEQYF. The rearrangement uses TRBV27 and TRBJ2-7; D possibly uses TRBD1 or TRBD2 (5 bases each). The germline CDR1 and CDR2 sequences are MNHEY and SMNVEV (reference sequence). The V end lost 2 bases, the J end lost 1 base, and 15 bases lay between the germline ends. This CDR3 contains 16 residues.

The V and J genes are TRBV2 and TRBJ2-5; possible D gene TRBD1, 5 bases. This CDR3 has 16 amino acids. Trimming removed 7 bases at V and 0 bases at J, with 18 bases between. The germline CDR1 and CDR2 sequences are SNHLY and FYNNEI. CDR3 residues: CASNGWGDPYQETQYF. The CDR3 region has the DNA TGTGCCAGCAACGGGTGGGGCGACCCGTACCAAGAGACCCAGTACTTC.

To note about this clone: Other DNA sequences within the sample encode an identical CDR3. The V call is TRBV6-1, the J call TRBJ2-5; 10 positions match TRBD2. V shed 5 bases, J shed 4 bases, and the junction held 4 bases outside the gene matches. Germline V gene data show CDR1 as MNHNS and CDR2 as SASEGT. The CDR3 runs to 14 residues. The CDR3: CASSPLAGVETQYF. The CDR3 region has the DNA TGTGCCAGCAGTCCCCTAGCGGGGGTAGAGACCCAGTACTTC.

This chain links TRBV29-1 with TRBJ1-2, with 7 bases fitting TRBD1. The CDR3 extends over 14 amino acids. Trimming removed 0 bases from V and 8 bases from J; junction bases left unmatched: 9. The germline CDR1 and CDR2 sequences are SQVTM and ANQGSEA. This CDR3 reads CSVEEKGTASGYTF. The CDR3 DNA sequence: TGCAGCGTTGAAGAGAAAGGGACAGCCAGCGGCTACACCTTC.

This chain connects TRBV27 to TRBJ2-7, with 8 bases that match TRBD1. The CDR3 has 15 residues. Germline V gene data show CDR1 as MNHEY and CDR2 as SMNVEV (reference sequence). V lost 6 bases and J lost 6; bases outside the gene matches: 13. As DNA, the CDR3 is TGTGCCAGCAGCCCTATTTTCGACAGGGGTCTCGAGCAGTACTTC. Amino acid sequence: CASSPIFDRGLEQYF.

This chain joins TRBV6-5 and TRBJ2-1, with 9 bases aligning to TRBD1. The CDR3 extends over 15 amino acids. The V gene end was trimmed by 6 bases and the J gene end by 3 bases; junction bases not matched to a gene: 6. CDR1 MNHEY and CDR2 SVGAGI come from the germline V gene. The CDR3 is CASSPDRGFYNEQFF. CDR3 sequence (DNA): TGTGCCAGCAGCCCGGACAGGGGCTTCTACAATGAGCAGTTCTTC.

The chain carries TRBV27 and TRBJ2-2; D gene uncertain. Germline CDR1 and CDR2: MNHEY and SMNVEV (reference sequence). The CDR3 loop spans 13 amino acids. The ends were cut back, 1 base at V and 6 bases at J, with 6 bases in the middle. CDR3 bases: TGTGCCAGCAGTTTATTAGTCTCCGGGGAGCTGTTTTTT. Protein sequence: CASSLLVSGELFF.

The chain joins TRBV27 to TRBJ2-5; D ambiguous. V lost 3 bases to trimming and J lost 5 bases, with 10 bases between them. The germline CDR1 and CDR2 sequences are MNHEY and SMNVEV (reference sequence). CDR3 length: 13 amino acids. The CDR3 coding sequence is TGTGCCAGCAGTTTCGTTATCGGGGAGACCCAGTACTTC. Translated, it gives CASSFVIGETQYF.

This chain joins TRBV27 and TRBJ2-7, with D perhaps matching TRBD2 (6 bases). Germline CDR1 and CDR2: MNHEY and SMNVEV (reference sequence). The CDR3 runs 15 residues. V lost 5 bases and J lost 0, with 14 bases in between. CDR3 coding DNA: TGTGCCAGCAGTCCCATCGGGGGATGCTCCTACGAGCAGTACTTC. Translated, it gives CASSPIGGCSYEQYF.

This clone was observed a single time. This chain joins TRBV5-6 and TRBJ2-1; perhaps TRBD2 as D (6 bases). The CDR3 consists of 13 residues. Germline-derived CDR1 and CDR2 are SGHDT and YYEEEE. With 5 bases removed from V and 4 bases from J, the gap between germline ends came to 10 bases. The CDR3 sequence: CASSSGNYNEQFF. CDR3 nucleotide sequence: TGTGCCAGCAGTAGCGGAAATTACAATGAGCAGTTCTTC.

J is TRBJ2-1 and V is TRBV29-1; D ambiguous. Trimming pared 7 bases from V and 4 bases from J, leaving 17 bases between. CDR3 length: 14 residues. From germline, CDR1 is SQVTM and CDR2 ANQGSEA. The CDR3 loop reads CSAVHPSAYNEQFF. CDR3 nucleotides: TGCAGCGCTGTTCATCCTTCCGCTTACAATGAGCAGTTCTTC.

This chain uses TRBV13 with TRBJ1-2; TRBD1 might be the D (5 bases). From germline, CDR1 is PRHDT and CDR2 FYEKMQ (reference sequence). The CDR3 contains 16 residues. V was clipped by 0 bases and J by 4 bases, with 15 bases between them. CDR3 residues: CASSLGEGGDAYGYTF. In DNA form, the CDR3 reads TGTGCCAGCAGCTTAGGGGAGGGTGGGGACGCCTATGGCTACACCTTC.

Remarks on this clone: Mismatch with germline at one junction end may stem from a read error. The sample holds other DNA sequences that translate to the same CDR3. The gene calls are TRBV5-6 and TRBJ2-1, with 13 bases that match TRBD2. Germline V gene data show CDR1 as SGHDT and CDR2 as YYEEEE. There are 14 residues in the CDR3. CDR3 amino acids: CASSLGLAGNEQFF. The CDR3 DNA is TGTGCCAGCAGTTTGGGACTAGCGGGAAATGAGCAGTTCTTC.

The rearrangement joins TRBV7-8 to TRBJ1-1; no definite D call. Between the trimmed V and J ends, which lost 0 bases and 2 bases, there was a span of 10 bases. The CDR3 is 15 residues long. Germline V gives CDR1 SGHVS, CDR2 FQNEAQ. The CDR3: CASSLAHAENTEAFF. The CDR3 coding sequence is TGTGCCAGCAGCTTAGCGCACGCGGAAAACACTGAAGCTTTCTTT.

To note about this clone: At one boundary the junction diverges from the germline segment, which might be a read error. The rearrangement joins TRBV30 to TRBJ1-1, with unresolved D. The germline V gene encodes CDR1 GTSNPN and CDR2 SVGIG (reference sequence). The CDR3 has 13 residues. This chain's CDR3 is CASYSHMNTEASF. Here the CDR3 DNA reads TGTGCCTCCTACAGTCACATGAACACTGAAGCTTCCTTT.